These T cell receptor beta chains were read from a single sample in a study of identical twins. In TCRdb, the 5' RACE reads were re-called with MiXCR into one record per CDR3 protein. The sample shows approximately 600,000 distinct CDR3 sequences, less than 9% of them seen only once. This sample also belongs to another study, concerning yellow fever vaccine responses in identical twins.

The material sequenced was PBMCs. The receptor source for this set is a woman under 30 in good health. CDR3s leave out the opening cysteine and the closing phenylalanine or tryptophan.

CDR3	V	J
SVVAFPNTGELF	TRBV29-1	TRBJ2-2
SATSAPLH	TRBV20-1	TRBJ1-6
ASPPVGKTSTDTQY	TRBV28	TRBJ2-3
ASSYSTGGWGYT	TRBV6-5	TRBJ1-2
ASSRQYSNQPQH	TRBV12-3/TRBV12-4	TRBJ1-5
SASVLEETQY	TRBV20-1	TRBJ2-5
ASSLWSVTNTGELF	TRBV28	TRBJ2-2
ASTMYTGNTIY	TRBV7-2	TRBJ1-3
SAKRDGGSDTQY	TRBV20-1	TRBJ2-3
SGTSGTGEGYGYT	TRBV29-1	TRBJ1-2
ASSPGLAGDGDTQY	TRBV7-3	TRBJ2-3
ASRLDSANTGELF	TRBV7-3	TRBJ2-2
ASSQEGTGTYYEQY	TRBV14	TRBJ2-7
ASSPDFGGRETQY	TRBV28	TRBJ2-5
ASSPRGTTGNTDTQY	TRBV12-3/TRBV12-4	TRBJ2-3
AISESTGSYEQY	TRBV10-3	TRBJ2-7
ATRTGGPYNEQF	TRBV6-1	TRBJ2-1
ASSLGSRPYNEQF	TRBV12-3/TRBV12-4	TRBJ2-1
ACCLSAGTSVRSYEQY	TRBV12-3/TRBV12-4	TRBJ2-7
ASSLVFPTSGGPQTYNEQF	TRBV11-2	TRBJ2-1
ASSAWTSGNTGELF	TRBV7-9	TRBJ2-2
ASSLTGTGEYEQY	TRBV5-1	TRBJ2-7
SARPLPRKGGDTQY	TRBV20-1	TRBJ2-3
ASSPGTRLGGELF	TRBV12-3/TRBV12-4	TRBJ2-2
ASSQEAGLITNEQF	TRBV4-1	TRBJ2-1